This T cell receptor beta chain was identified in a study of T cell repertoires in cytomegalovirus infection. Overall study: Carrying CMV and the relevant HLA type showed in public TCR beta signatures. Study findings and constraints: The ex vivo response was dominated by HLA-C-restricted CMV-specific TCR beta clonotypes.

V was pared by 1 base and J by 6 bases, with 9 bases between. This CDR3 has 14 amino acids. Germline values: CDR1 SGHTA, CDR2 FQGNSA. This clonotype has a count of ten or more. The antigen is not known. TCRdb fed the reads into MiXCR, producing one record per CDR3 protein. Of under 300,000 distinct CDR3 sequences detected, around 12% appear once; the ten largest clones hold roughly 1.7%. The sequence was obtained from a human donor in good health (CMV status not recorded). Some clones in this sample may be carry-over from other donors' samples. This chain connects TRBV7-2 to TRBJ2-2, with no clear D. Sequencing was carried out using PBMCs. DNA for the CDR3: TGTGCCAGCAGCTTAGACGGAAGGGCCGGGGAGCTGTTTTTT. This sequence encodes CASSLDGRAGELFF.